This TCR beta chain comes out of a study of T cell responses to AZD1222 COVID-19 vaccine. Overall study results and limits: White British ancestry dominated among donors, who included more females, and clonal diversity was possibly underestimated. The span of vaccine-associated CD4 TCRs extended across spike, with dominance at 160-218 and 743-854.

This CDR3 is built from 16 residues. With V trimmed by 2 bases and J by 1 base, 7 bases remained unmatched. Germline CDR1 is LGHDT and CDR2 is YNNKEL (reference sequence). Produced via immunoSEQ multiplex PCR; TCRdb's table is partial and in-frame only. In the table there are under 200,000 clones, approximately 90% of which are singletons. Concerning this clone itself: The antigen remains unidentified.

This sequence originates from an adult in good health. Sequenced here: peripheral blood, sampled on day 0 of AZD1222 vaccination. V is TRBV3-1 (or the pseudogene TRBV3-2) and J is TRBJ2-7, with 8 positions matching TRBD2. The CDR3 DNA reads TGTGCCAGCAGCCAAACGGGAGGGGCGAAGTCCTACGAGCAGTACTTC. Translated, it gives CASSQTGGAKSYEQYF.